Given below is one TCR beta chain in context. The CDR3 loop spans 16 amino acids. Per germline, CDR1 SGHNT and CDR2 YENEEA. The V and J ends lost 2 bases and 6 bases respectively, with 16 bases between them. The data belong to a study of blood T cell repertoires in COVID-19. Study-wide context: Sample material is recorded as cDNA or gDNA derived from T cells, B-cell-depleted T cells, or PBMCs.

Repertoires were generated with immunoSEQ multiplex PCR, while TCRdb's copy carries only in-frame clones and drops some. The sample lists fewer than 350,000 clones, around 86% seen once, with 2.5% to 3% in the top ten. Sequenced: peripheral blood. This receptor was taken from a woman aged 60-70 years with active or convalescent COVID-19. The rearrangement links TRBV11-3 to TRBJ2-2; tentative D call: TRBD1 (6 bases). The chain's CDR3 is CASSLRRGSYPGELFF. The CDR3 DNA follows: TGTGCCAGCAGCTTACGCAGGGGTTCTTATCCCGGGGAGCTGTTTTTT.